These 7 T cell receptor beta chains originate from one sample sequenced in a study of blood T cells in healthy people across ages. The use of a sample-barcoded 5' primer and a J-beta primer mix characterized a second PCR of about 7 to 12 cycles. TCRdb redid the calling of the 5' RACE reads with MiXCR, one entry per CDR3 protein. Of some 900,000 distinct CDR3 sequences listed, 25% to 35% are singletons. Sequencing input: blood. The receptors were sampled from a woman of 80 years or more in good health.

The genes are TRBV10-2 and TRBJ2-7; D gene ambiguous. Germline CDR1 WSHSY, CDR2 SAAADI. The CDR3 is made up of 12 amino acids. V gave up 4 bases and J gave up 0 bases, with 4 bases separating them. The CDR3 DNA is TGCGCCAGCAGTGTAGCCTCCTACGAGCAGTACTTC. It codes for CASSVASYEQYF.

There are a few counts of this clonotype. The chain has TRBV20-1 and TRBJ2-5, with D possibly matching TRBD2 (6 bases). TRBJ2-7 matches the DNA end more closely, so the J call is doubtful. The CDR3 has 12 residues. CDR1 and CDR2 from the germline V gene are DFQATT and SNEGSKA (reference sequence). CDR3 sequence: CSAAGTLYEQYF. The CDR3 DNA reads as TGCAGTGCTGCCGGGACTTTATACGAGCAGTACTTC.

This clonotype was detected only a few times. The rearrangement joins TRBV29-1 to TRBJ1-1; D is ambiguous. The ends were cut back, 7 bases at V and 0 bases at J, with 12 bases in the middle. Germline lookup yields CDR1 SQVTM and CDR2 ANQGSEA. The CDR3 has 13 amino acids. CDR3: CSAEGQMNTEAFF. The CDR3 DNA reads TGCAGCGCCGAGGGCCAGATGAACACTGAAGCTTTCTTT.

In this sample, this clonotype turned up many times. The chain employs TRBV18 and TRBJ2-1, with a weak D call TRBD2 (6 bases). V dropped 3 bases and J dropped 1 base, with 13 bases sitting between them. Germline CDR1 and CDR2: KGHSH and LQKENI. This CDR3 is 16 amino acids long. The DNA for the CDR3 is TGTGCCAGCTCACCCACTCGCGGGGTTTCCTACAATGAGCAGTTCTTC. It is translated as CASSPTRGVSYNEQFF.

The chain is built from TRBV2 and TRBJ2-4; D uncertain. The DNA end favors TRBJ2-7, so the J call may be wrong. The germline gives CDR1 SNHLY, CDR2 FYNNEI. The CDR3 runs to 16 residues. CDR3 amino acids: CASSELYSAGSYEQYF. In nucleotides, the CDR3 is TGTGCCAGCAGTGAACTCTATTCGGCAGGATCGTACGAGCAGTACTTC.

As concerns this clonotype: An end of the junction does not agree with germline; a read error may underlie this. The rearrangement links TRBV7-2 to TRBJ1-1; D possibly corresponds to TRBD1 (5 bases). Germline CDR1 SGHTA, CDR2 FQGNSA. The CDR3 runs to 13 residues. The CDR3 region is CACRGDRNTEAFF. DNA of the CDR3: TGTGCCTGCAGAGGAGACAGGAACACTGAAGCTTTCTTT.

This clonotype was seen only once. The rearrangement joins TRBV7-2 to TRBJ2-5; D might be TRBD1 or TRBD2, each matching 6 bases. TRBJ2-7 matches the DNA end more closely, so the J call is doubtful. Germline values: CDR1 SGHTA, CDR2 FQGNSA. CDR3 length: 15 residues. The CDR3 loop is CASSLARGRGYEQYF. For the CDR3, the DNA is TGTGCCAGCAGCTTAGCGCGGGGCAGGGGATACGAGCAGTACTTC.